This paragraph covers one T cell receptor beta chain sequence. No antigen is known for it. This record comes from a study of cytomegalovirus exposure and HLA in healthy donors. Study-wide results and caveats: CMV serostatus was the only recorded immune exposure for donors. Sequencing likely produced, as an artifact, a cluster of highly shared sequence variants.

This CDR3 contains 11 residues. CDR1 is SGHRS and CDR2 is YFSETQ in the germline V gene. Trimming removed 6 bases from V and 5 bases from J, with 8 bases in between. This PCR relied on a set of 60 Vbeta primers and 13 Jbeta primers. Sequencing used immunoSEQ multiplex PCR; TCRdb keeps in-frame clones, though not all of them. The sample consists of roughly 76,000 clones, around 80% of them appearing once. The V call is TRBV5-1, the J call TRBJ2-5, with D perhaps matching TRBD2 (6 bases). Specimen: PBMCs. This TCR derives from a man aged 25-45 years in good health and CMV-seronegative. CDR3 DNA sequence: TGCGCCAGCAAGGAGGGGGAGACCCAGTACTTC. As protein: CASKEGETQYF.